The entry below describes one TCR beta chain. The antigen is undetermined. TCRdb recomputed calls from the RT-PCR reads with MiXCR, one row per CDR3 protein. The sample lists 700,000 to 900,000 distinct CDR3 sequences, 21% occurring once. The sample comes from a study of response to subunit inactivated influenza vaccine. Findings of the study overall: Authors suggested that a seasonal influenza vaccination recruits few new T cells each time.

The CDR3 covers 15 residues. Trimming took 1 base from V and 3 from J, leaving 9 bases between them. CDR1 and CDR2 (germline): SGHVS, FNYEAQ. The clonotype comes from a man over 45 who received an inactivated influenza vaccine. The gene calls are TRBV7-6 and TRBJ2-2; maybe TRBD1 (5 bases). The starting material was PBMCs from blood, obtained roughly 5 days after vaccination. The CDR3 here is CASSLVDSYTGELFF. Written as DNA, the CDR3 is TGTGCCAGCAGCTTAGTAGACAGTTACACCGGGGAGCTGTTTTTT.